This TCR beta chain was recorded in a study of cytomegalovirus exposure and HLA in healthy donors. CDR1 is SGHTA and CDR2 is FQGTGA in the germline V gene. With V trimmed by 3 bases and J by 4 bases, 2 bases remained unmatched. This CDR3 is built from 14 residues. The PCR used 60 Vbeta and 13 Jbeta primers. Data came from immunoSEQ multiplex PCR; TCRdb stores just in-frame clones and leaves some out. The profile covers 150,000 to 200,000 clones, with 65% to 85% appearing a single time and around 3% taken by the ten largest. This receptor was obtained from a woman aged 45-59 years in good health and CMV-seropositive. Material for sequencing was PBMCs. The chain joins TRBV7-3 to TRBJ2-1; 8 positions match TRBD1. The CDR3 loop is CASSLTGEYNEQFF. CDR3 DNA sequence: TGTGCCAGCAGCTTGACAGGGGAGTACAATGAGCAGTTCTTC.